Each of the 15 T cell receptor beta chains below was sequenced from the same sample in a study of blood T cell repertoires in COVID-19. Measured with immunoSEQ multiplex PCR; TCRdb has only the in-frame clones, and not every one. This sample yields fewer than 400,000 clones, of which about nine tenths are seen a single time; less than 3% belongs to the top ten. The source material was peripheral blood. The receptor source for this set is a woman aged 30 to 39 with COVID-19, enrolled during active disease.

The J gene is TRBJ2-1, the V gene TRBV30; 7 bases match TRBD2. The germline CDR1 and CDR2 sequences are GTSNPN and SVGIG (reference sequence). The CDR3 contains 14 residues. The V gene end was trimmed by 0 bases and the J gene end by 5 bases; junction bases not matched to a gene: 4. CDR3 in DNA: TGTGCCTGGAGTGTAGGACTAGGGGACAATGAGCAGTTCTTC. Residues: CAWSVGLGDNEQFF. The whole variable domain, remainder taken from reference TRBV30 and TRBJ2-1, is SQTIHQWPATLVQPVGSPLSLECTVEGTSNPNLYWYRQAAGRGLQLLFYSVGIGQISSEVPQNLSASRPQDRQFILSSKKLLLSDSGFYLCAWSVGLGDNEQFFGPGTRLTVL.

This clone appeared a single time. The CDR3 nucleotides are TGTGCCACCAGTGCCGGGACAGGGGGCGAGGGTGAAAAACTGTTTTTT. This encodes CATSAGTGGEGEKLFF. The chain has TRBV24-1 and TRBJ1-4; the match to TRBD1 covers 12 bases. There are 16 residues in the CDR3. V gave up 5 bases and J gave up 7 bases; unmatched junction bases: 7. Germline V gene lookup returns CDR1 KGHDR and CDR2 SFDVKD.

The chain is built from TRBV3-1 (or the pseudogene TRBV3-2) and TRBJ2-3; a possible D gene is TRBD1 (5 bases). The CDR3 loop spans 18 amino acids. V lost 0 bases and J lost 0, with 16 bases in between. The germline gives CDR1 LGHDT, CDR2 YNNKEL (reference sequence). The CDR3 bases are TGTGCCAGCAGCCAAGATCCCCCCCCCAGGGCTAGCACAGATACGCAGTATTTT. Protein: CASSQDPPPRASTDTQYF.

The chain joins TRBV14 to TRBJ1-6, with a weak D call TRBD1 (5 bases). The CDR3 runs 16 residues. The germline V gene has CDR1 SGHDN and CDR2 FVKESK. V was clipped by 1 base and J by 8 bases, with 15 bases between them. For the CDR3, the DNA is TGTGCCAGCAGCCAAGTCCGACCCCGGGGGGATTCACCCCTCCACTTT. Its protein is CASSQVRPRGDSPLHF.

The chain combines TRBV6-6 with TRBJ1-1, with a weak D call TRBD1 (6 bases). The CDR3 is made up of 14 amino acids. V was clipped by 6 bases and J by 1 base, with 12 bases between them. CDR1 and CDR2 from the germline V gene are MNHNY and SVGAGI (reference sequence). The CDR3 DNA is TGTGCCAGCAGCCTCGGACAGCCGAACACTGAAGCTTTCTTT. Its protein is CASSLGQPNTEAFF.

This clone was found a few times. The gene calls are TRBV7-2 and TRBJ2-3; TRBD2 aligns across 10 bases. The ends lost 5 bases at V and 6 bases at J; junction bases unmatched: 14. CDR3 length equals 17 residues. Per germline, CDR1 SGHTA and CDR2 FQGNSA. This chain's CDR3 is CASSGRGLAGDGDTQYF. The CDR3 DNA reads as TGTGCCAGCAGCGGTAGAGGGCTAGCGGGAGACGGTGATACGCAGTATTTT.

J is TRBJ1-4 and V is TRBV7-9, with D perhaps matching TRBD1 (6 bases). V gave up 0 bases and J gave up 2 bases, with 7 bases separating them. The germline V gene has CDR1 SEHNR and CDR2 FQNEAQ (reference sequence). The CDR3 is made up of 15 amino acids. The CDR3 DNA reads TGTGCCAGCAGCTTAGCGGGGGCGACTAATGAAAAACTGTTTTTT. Translating gives CASSLAGATNEKLFF.

The gene calls are TRBV7-2 and TRBJ1-5, with 8 bases matching TRBD1. The CDR3 contains 16 residues. V dropped 5 bases and J dropped 0; count of bases not matched to a gene: 6. The V gene's germline CDR1 is SGHTA and CDR2 FQGNSA. DNA of the CDR3: TGTGCCAGCAGCCCGAGGACAGGGCGTAGCAATCAGCCCCAGCATTTT. Translation gives CASSPRTGRSNQPQHF.

The chain joins TRBV12-3 or TRBV12-4 to TRBJ2-7; 11 bases match TRBD2. The CDR3 is 13 amino acids. The V segment lost 6 bases and the J segment 5 bases; nucleotides outside the gene matches: 3. CDR3: CASRLAGVHEQYF. In DNA form, the CDR3 reads TGTGCCAGCAGACTAGCGGGAGTACACGAGCAGTACTTC.

The chain is built from TRBV30 and TRBJ2-3; 7 nucleotides match TRBD2. Germline V gene lookup returns CDR1 GTSNPN and CDR2 SVGIG (reference sequence). This CDR3 spans 14 amino acids. J lost 1 base, V lost 1 base, and 2 bases had no gene match. The CDR3 DNA reads as TGTGCCTGGAGTGGCGGGAGCGGCACAGATACGCAGTATTTT. Protein: CAWSGGSGTDTQYF.

The rearrangement joins TRBV5-1 to TRBJ1-4, with D possibly TRBD1 on 6 matching bases. Germline V gene data show CDR1 as SGHRS and CDR2 as YFSETQ. The CDR3 is 15 residues long. V lost 0 bases and J lost 6, with 12 bases in between. The CDR3 DNA is TGCGCCAGCAGCTTGGAAGGGGGAAGCCATGAAAAACTGTTTTTT. This gives the protein CASSLEGGSHEKLFF.

The CDR3 coding sequence is TGTGCCAGCAGTGCGTGGAGGAACACTGAAGCTTTCTTT. Its translation: CASSAWRNTEAFF. The chain joins TRBV2 to TRBJ1-1; no reliable D call. V gave up 4 bases and J gave up 1 base, with 7 bases separating them. CDR3 length: 13 residues. CDR1 is SNHLY and CDR2 is FYNNEI in the germline V gene.

The gene calls are TRBV7-9 and TRBJ1-2; D possibly corresponds to TRBD1 (5 bases). Looked up from germline, CDR1 is SEHNR and CDR2 is FQNEAQ (reference sequence). The CDR3 extends over 13 amino acids. The V and J ends lost 2 bases and 6 bases respectively, with 10 bases between them. Written as DNA, the CDR3 is TGTGCCAGCAGCTTACGGGACTCCCATGGCTACACCTTC. As protein: CASSLRDSHGYTF.

This clone appeared once. The V call is TRBV5-1, the J call TRBJ1-1; D is possibly TRBD1 (5 bases). The germline V and J ends were trimmed by 4 bases and 1 base, with 8 bases remaining between them. The CDR3 sequence is 13 residues long. The germline gives CDR1 SGHRS, CDR2 YFSETQ. The CDR3 region is CASSPGQNTEAFF. The DNA for the CDR3 is TGCGCCAGCAGCCCCGGACAGAACACTGAAGCTTTCTTT.

The chain uses TRBV5-1 and TRBJ2-3; 12 bases agree with TRBD2. Germline V CDR1 and CDR2: SGHRS, YFSETQ. V was clipped by 4 bases and J by 3 bases; unmatched bases: 6. This CDR3 contains 16 residues. The CDR3 sequence is CASSLSTSGSTDTQYF. CDR3 coding DNA: TGCGCCAGCAGCCTGTCGACTAGCGGGAGTACAGATACGCAGTATTTT.